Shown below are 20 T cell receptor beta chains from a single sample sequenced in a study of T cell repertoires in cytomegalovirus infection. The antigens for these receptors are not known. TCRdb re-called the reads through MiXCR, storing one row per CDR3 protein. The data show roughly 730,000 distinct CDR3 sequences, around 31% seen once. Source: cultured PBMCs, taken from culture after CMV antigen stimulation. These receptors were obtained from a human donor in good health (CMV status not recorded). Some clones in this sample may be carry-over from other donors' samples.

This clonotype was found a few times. The CDR3 spells CASSPPGQRTAYEQYF. The CDR3 nucleotides read TGTGCCAGCTCACCACCGGGACAGCGCACCGCCTACGAGCAGTACTTC. The gene calls are TRBV18 and TRBJ2-7; 7 bases map to TRBD1. CDR1 and CDR2 (germline): KGHSH, LQKENI. V was clipped by 0 bases and J by 2 bases; unmatched bases: 7. This CDR3 comprises 16 residues. Full variable domain (outside the CDR3, taken from reference TRBV18 and TRBJ2-7): NAGVMQNPRHLVRRRGQEARLRCSPMKGHSHVYWYRQLPEEGLKFMVYLQKENIIDESGMPKERFSAEFPKEGPSILRIQQVVRGDSAAYFCASSPPGQRTAYEQYFGPGTRLTVT.

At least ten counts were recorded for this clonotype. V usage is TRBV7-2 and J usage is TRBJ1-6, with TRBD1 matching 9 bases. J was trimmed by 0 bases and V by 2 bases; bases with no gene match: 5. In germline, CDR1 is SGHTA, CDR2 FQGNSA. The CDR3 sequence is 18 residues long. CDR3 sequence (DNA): TGTGCCAGCAGCTTAAGGACAGGGGCAGTCTCCTATAATTCACCCCTCCACTTT. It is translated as CASSLRTGAVSYNSPLHF. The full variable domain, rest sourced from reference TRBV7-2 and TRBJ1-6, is GAGVSQSPSNKVTEKGKDVELRCDPISGHTALYWYRQSLGQGLEFLIYFQGNSAPDKSGLPSDRFSAERTGGSVSTLTIQRTQQEDSAVYLCASSLRTGAVSYNSPLHFGNGTRLTVT.

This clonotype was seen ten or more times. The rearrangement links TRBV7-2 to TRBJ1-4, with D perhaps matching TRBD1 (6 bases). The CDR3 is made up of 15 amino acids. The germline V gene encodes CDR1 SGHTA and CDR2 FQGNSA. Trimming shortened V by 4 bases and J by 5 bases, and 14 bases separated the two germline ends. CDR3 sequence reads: CASSSPDRLNEKLFF. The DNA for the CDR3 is TGTGCCAGCAGCTCCCCTGACAGGCTCAATGAAAAACTGTTTTTT.

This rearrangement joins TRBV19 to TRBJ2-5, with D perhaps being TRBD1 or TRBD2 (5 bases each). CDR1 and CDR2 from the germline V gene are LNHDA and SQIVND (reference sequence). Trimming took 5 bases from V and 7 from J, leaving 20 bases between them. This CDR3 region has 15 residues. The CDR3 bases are TGTGCCAGTAGTGCCTCCGGGGACGCGCGTAGGACCCAGTACTTC. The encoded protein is CASSASGDARRTQYF. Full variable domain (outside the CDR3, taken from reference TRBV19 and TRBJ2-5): DGGITQSPKYLFRKEGQNVTLSCEQNLNHDAMYWYRQDPGQGLRLIYYSQIVNDFQKGDIAEGYSVSREKKESFPLTVTSAQKNPTAFYLCASSASGDARRTQYFGPGTRLLVL.

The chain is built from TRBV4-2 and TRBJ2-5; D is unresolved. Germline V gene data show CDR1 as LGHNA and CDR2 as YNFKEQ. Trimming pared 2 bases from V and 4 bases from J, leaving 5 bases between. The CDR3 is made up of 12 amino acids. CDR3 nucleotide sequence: TGTGCCAGCAGCCAAAGGCGAGAGACCCAGTACTTC. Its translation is CASSQRRETQYF.

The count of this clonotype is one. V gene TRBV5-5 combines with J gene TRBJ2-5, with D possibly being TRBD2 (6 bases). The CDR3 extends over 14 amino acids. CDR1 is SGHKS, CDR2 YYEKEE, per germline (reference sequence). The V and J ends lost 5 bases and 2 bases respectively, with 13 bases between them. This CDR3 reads CASSSGSVQETQYF. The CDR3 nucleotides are TGTGCCAGCAGTTCCGGGAGTGTTCAAGAGACCCAGTACTTC.

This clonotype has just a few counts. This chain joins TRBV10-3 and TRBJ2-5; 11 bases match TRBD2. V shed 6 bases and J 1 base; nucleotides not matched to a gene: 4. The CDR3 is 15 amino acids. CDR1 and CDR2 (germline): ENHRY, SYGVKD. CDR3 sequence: CAISEGLAVQETQYF. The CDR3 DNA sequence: TGTGCCATCAGCGAGGGACTAGCGGTCCAAGAGACCCAGTACTTC.

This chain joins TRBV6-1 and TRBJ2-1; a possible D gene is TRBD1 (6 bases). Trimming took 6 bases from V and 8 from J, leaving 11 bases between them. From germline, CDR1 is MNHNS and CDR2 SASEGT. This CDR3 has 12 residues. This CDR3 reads CASRKQGYEQFF. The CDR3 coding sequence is TGTGCCAGCAGAAAACAGGGTTATGAGCAGTTCTTC.

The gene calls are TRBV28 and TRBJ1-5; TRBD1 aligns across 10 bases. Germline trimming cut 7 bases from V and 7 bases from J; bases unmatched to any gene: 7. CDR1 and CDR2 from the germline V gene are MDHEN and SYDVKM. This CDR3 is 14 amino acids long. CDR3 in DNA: TGTGCCAGCACAGGGACAGGGGTTTGGCAGCCCCAGCATTTT. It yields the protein CASTGTGVWQPQHF.

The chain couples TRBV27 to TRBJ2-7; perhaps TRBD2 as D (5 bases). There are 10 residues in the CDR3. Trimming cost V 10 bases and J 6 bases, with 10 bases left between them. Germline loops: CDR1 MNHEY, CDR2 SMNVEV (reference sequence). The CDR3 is CANIAGEQYF. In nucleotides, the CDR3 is TGTGCCAACATCGCGGGCGAGCAGTACTTC.

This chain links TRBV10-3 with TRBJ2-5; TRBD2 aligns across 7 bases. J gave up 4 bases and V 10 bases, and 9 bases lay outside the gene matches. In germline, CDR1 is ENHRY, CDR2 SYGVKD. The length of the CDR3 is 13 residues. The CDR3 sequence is CATQSLAGETQYF. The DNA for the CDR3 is TGTGCCACACAGAGCTTAGCGGGAGAGACCCAGTACTTC.

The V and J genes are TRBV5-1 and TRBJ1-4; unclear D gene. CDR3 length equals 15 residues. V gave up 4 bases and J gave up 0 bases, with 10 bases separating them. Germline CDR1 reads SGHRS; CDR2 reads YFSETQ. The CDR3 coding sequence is TGCGCCAGCAGCCTGTCGATCTCAACTAATGAAAAACTGTTTTTT. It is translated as CASSLSISTNEKLFF.

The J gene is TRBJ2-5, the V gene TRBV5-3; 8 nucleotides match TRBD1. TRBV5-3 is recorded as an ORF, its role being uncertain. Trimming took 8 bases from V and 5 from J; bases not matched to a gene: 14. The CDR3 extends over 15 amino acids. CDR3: CASTDSTGAGETQYF. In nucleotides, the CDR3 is TGTGCCAGCACCGACTCGACAGGGGCGGGGGAGACCCAGTACTTC.

CDR3 sequence (DNA): TGTGCCAGCAGTACAAACAGGGGCGCCCTAATAAGATATGGCTACACCTTC. Amino acid sequence: CASSTNRGALIRYGYTF. The chain recombines TRBV28 with TRBJ1-2; 7 bases fit TRBD1. The CDR3 sequence is 17 residues long. Trimming removed 5 bases from V and 5 bases from J; junction bases left unmatched: 17. Per germline, CDR1 MDHEN and CDR2 SYDVKM.

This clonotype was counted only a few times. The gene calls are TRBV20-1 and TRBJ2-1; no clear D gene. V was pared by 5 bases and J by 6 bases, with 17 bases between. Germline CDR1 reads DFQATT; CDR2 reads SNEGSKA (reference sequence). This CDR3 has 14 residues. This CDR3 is CSAYKEVPINEQFF. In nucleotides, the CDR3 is TGCAGTGCTTACAAAGAGGTCCCGATCAATGAGCAGTTCTTC.

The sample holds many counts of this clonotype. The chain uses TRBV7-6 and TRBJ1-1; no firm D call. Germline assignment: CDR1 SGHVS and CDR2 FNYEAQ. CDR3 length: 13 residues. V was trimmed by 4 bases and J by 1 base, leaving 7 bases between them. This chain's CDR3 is CASSYRQNTEAFF. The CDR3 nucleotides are TGTGCCAGCAGCTACAGACAGAACACTGAAGCTTTCTTT.

The CDR3 is CASSRGTGSGYTF. In nucleotides, the CDR3 is TGCGCCAGCAGCCGCGGGACAGGAAGTGGCTACACCTTC. The chain couples TRBV4-1 to TRBJ1-2, with 8 nucleotides matching TRBD1. CDR1 and CDR2 from the germline V gene are MGHRA and YSYEKL. Trimming removed 4 bases from V and 7 bases from J; junction bases left unmatched: 5. The CDR3 is 13 amino acids.

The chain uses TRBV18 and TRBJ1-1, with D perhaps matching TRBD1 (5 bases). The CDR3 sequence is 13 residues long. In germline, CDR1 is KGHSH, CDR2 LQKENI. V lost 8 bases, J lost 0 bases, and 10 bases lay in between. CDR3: CASAETVNTEAFF. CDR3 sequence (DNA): TGTGCCAGCGCAGAGACAGTGAACACTGAAGCTTTCTTT.

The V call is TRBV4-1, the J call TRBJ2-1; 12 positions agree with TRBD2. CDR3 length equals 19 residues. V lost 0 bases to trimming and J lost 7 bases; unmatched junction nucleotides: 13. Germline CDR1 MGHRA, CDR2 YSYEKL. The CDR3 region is CASSQDLASGGGMRNEQFF. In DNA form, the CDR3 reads TGCGCCAGCAGCCAAGATCTTGCTAGCGGGGGGGGAATGCGGAATGAGCAGTTCTTC.

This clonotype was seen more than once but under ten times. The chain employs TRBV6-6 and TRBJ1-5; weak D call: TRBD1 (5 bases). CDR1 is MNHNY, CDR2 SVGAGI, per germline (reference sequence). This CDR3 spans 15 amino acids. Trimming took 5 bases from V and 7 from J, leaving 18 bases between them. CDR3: CASSPGTALGQPQHF. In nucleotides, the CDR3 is TGTGCCAGCAGTCCCGGGACGGCCTTGGGACAGCCCCAGCATTTT.